This TCR beta chain comes out of a study of CD4 T cells in relation to SARS-CoV-2 and coronaviruses. CD4+ T cells from unexposed donors were obtained before the COVID-19 pandemic (2011-2018). Uncultured naive and memory CD4+ T cells supplied DNA for deep TCR-beta sequencing. Generated by immunoSEQ multiplex PCR, the TCRdb table keeps only in-frame clones and is missing some. This table has 65,000 or so clones, around 87% appearing once. Trimming removed 7 bases from V and 3 bases from J, with 13 bases in between. The CDR3 is 13 residues long. The germline V gene has CDR1 SQVTM and CDR2 ANQGSEA. This receptor was identified in a human donor in good health. Source material: memory CD4+ T cells from PBMCs. The chain is built from TRBV29-1 and TRBJ1-3; D remains unclear. The CDR3 nucleotides read TGCAGCGCCACGGTCGCAGGTGGAAACACCATATATTTT. Amino acids: CSATVAGGNTIYF.